The 32 T cell receptor beta chains reported below all come from one sample, sequenced in a study of monozygotic twins with inflammatory bowel disease. Reprocessing the 5' RACE reads, TCRdb reports a single entry for every CDR3 protein and omits DNA. The sample includes about 330,000 distinct CDR3 sequences. The sequenced sample consisted of blood. These receptor sequences come from a human donor with ulcerative colitis or Crohn's disease, or a healthy co-twin of an affected twin (not recorded which).

V usage is TRBV12-3 or TRBV12-4 and J usage is TRBJ1-5. This CDR3 spans 13 amino acids. The CDR3 is CASSYLGNQPQHF.

The chain uses TRBV5-1 and TRBJ2-1. The CDR3 is 13 residues long. Germline CDR1 is SGHRS and CDR2 is YFSETQ. The CDR3 loop reads CASSSGGTNEQFF. The complete variable domain, with remaining parts taken from reference TRBV5-1 and TRBJ2-1, reads KAGVTQTPRYLIKTRGQQVTLSCSPISGHRSVSWYQQTPGQGLQFLFEYFSETQRNKGNFPGRFSGRQFSNSRSEMNVSTLELGDSALYLCASSSGGTNEQFFGPGTRLTVL.

V and J are TRBV29-1 and TRBJ1-1; TCRdb gives TRBD1 as the D gene, but with no DNA this cannot be confirmed. Germline CDR1 is SQVTM and CDR2 is ANQGSEA. The CDR3 has 13 amino acids. The CDR3 region is CSVGAGGGSEAFF. The full variable domain, with the rest looked up from reference TRBV29-1 and TRBJ1-1, is SAVISQKPSRDICQRGTSLTIQCQVDSQVTMMFWYRQQPGQSLTLIATANQGSEATYESGFVIDKFPISRPNLTFSTLTVSNMSPEDSSIYLCSVGAGGGSEAFFGQGTRLTVV.

The chain combines TRBV7-2 with TRBJ2-2; TCRdb outputs TRBD2, but without DNA this stays unchecked. This CDR3 spans 17 amino acids. Germline V CDR1 and CDR2: SGHTA, FQGNSA. CDR3: CASSLGVAGEGTGELFF.

This chain uses TRBV2 with TRBJ2-1. Germline V lookup: CDR1 SNHLY, CDR2 FYNNEI. The CDR3 has 13 residues. CDR3: CASSTRQDNEQFF. The full variable domain, in which reference TRBV2 and TRBJ2-1 provide the parts outside the CDR3, is EPEVTQTPSHQVTQMGQEVILRCVPISNHLYFYWYRQILGQKVEFLVSFYNNEISEKSEIFDDQFSVERPDGSNFTLKIRSTKLEDSAMYFCASSTRQDNEQFFGPGTRLTVL.

The rearrangement uses TRBV15 and TRBJ2-7; TCRdb reports TRBD2, a call that lacks DNA to check it against. Germline V CDR1 and CDR2: LNHNV, YYDKDF (reference sequence). CDR3 length: 15 residues. This CDR3 reads CATSRETSGSYEQYF. The variable domain in full, with the rest retrieved from reference TRBV15 and TRBJ2-7, is DAMVIQNPRYQVTQFGKPVTLSCSQTLNHNVMYWYQQKSSQAPKLLFHYYDKDFNNEADTPDNFQSRRPNTSFCFLDIRSPGLGDTAMYLCATSRETSGSYEQYFGPGTRLTVT.

The genes are TRBV9 and TRBJ2-1; without DNA, the TCRdb call of TRBD1 cannot be checked. Germline-derived CDR1 and CDR2 are SGDLS and YYNGEE. There are 15 residues in the CDR3. This chain's CDR3 is CASSVGGTGHNEQFF.

CDR3 in amino acids: CSALTGVSSYNEQFF. The genes are TRBV20-1 and TRBJ2-1; TCRdb's D call of TRBD1 is untestable without DNA. Germline CDR1 DFQATT, CDR2 SNEGSKA (reference sequence). The CDR3 totals 15 residues.

The chain carries TRBV11-1 and TRBJ2-4; TCRdb outputs TRBD2, but without DNA this stays unchecked. CDR3 length equals 19 residues. Germline loops: CDR1 SGHAT, CDR2 FQDESV (reference sequence). The CDR3 loop is CASSGTGTSQDPAKNIQYF.

The genes are TRBV6-1 and TRBJ1-6; TCRdb's D call, TRBD1, is unchecked because there is no DNA. Germline assignment: CDR1 MNHNS and CDR2 SASEGT. The CDR3 contains 15 residues. The CDR3 loop is CASSPGTGVYGPLHF.

The chain couples TRBV5-1 to TRBJ2-2; TCRdb's D call, TRBD2, is unchecked because there is no DNA. In germline, CDR1 is SGHRS, CDR2 YFSETQ. The CDR3 length is 15 residues. CDR3 sequence: CASSPEGSVSGELFF.

The chain couples TRBV7-2 to TRBJ2-5; TCRdb calls TRBD1, which cannot be checked without DNA. Germline-derived CDR1 and CDR2 are SGHTA and FQGNSA. The CDR3 totals 16 residues. Here the CDR3 reads CASSLAGGRAEQTQYF.

The chain joins TRBV5-1 to TRBJ1-2; TCRdb selects TRBD1, and the lack of DNA leaves this call unchecked. CDR3 length equals 14 residues. Germline loops: CDR1 SGHRS, CDR2 YFSETQ. The CDR3 loop reads CASSADSTNYGYTF.

The rearrangement joins TRBV18 to TRBJ1-6. The CDR3 sequence is 13 residues long. CDR1 KGHSH and CDR2 LQKENI come from the germline V gene. This CDR3 is CASSPNTDSPLHF.

The chain couples TRBV7-2 to TRBJ1-3. Germline V lookup: CDR1 SGHTA, CDR2 FQGNSA. This CDR3 contains 15 residues. This chain's CDR3 is CASGSRGPSGNTIYF.

The chain combines TRBV7-6 with TRBJ2-7. Germline CDR1 reads SGHVS; CDR2 reads FNYEAQ. The CDR3 contains 14 residues. The CDR3 protein is CASSYQDSPYEQYF. The full variable domain, its missing parts supplied by reference TRBV7-6 and TRBJ2-7, is GAGVSQSPRYKVTKRGQDVALRCDPISGHVSLYWYRQALGQGPEFLTYFNYEAQQDKSGLPNDRFSAERPEGSISTLTIQRTEQRDSAMYRCASSYQDSPYEQYFGPGTRLTVT.

V is TRBV5-1 and J is TRBJ2-1; TCRdb designates TRBD1, a call that cannot be tested without DNA. The CDR3 covers 13 residues. CDR1 and CDR2 (germline): SGHRS, YFSETQ. This chain's CDR3 is CASSLQVNNEQFF.

The rearrangement uses TRBV4-2 and TRBJ1-4; TCRdb reports TRBD1, a call that lacks DNA to check it against. The germline V gene has CDR1 LGHNA and CDR2 YNFKEQ. This CDR3 comprises 16 residues. CDR3 loop: CASSQARTGASEKLFF.

The rearrangement uses TRBV28 and TRBJ2-2; TCRdb's D call of TRBD1 is untestable without DNA. Germline V gene lookup returns CDR1 MDHEN and CDR2 SYDVKM. This CDR3 is 16 amino acids long. CDR3 sequence: CASSGTRTGARGELFF. Full variable domain (rest looked up from reference TRBV28 and TRBJ2-2): DVKVTQSSRYLVKRTGEKVFLECVQDMDHENMFWYRQDPGLGLRLIYFSYDVKMKEKGDIPEGYSVSREKKERFSLILESASTNQTSMYLCASSGTRTGARGELFFGEGSRLTVL.

The J gene is TRBJ2-7, the V gene TRBV28; TCRdb names TRBD1, which stays unverified in the absence of DNA. Germline assignment: CDR1 MDHEN and CDR2 SYDVKM. CDR3 size: 15 residues. CDR3 sequence reads: CASSLLGSRGAEQYF.

The chain has TRBV30 and TRBJ1-2; without DNA, the TCRdb call of TRBD1 cannot be checked. Germline CDR1 is GTSNPN and CDR2 is SVGIG (reference sequence). There are 14 residues in the CDR3. The chain's CDR3 is CAWSVDRGTYGYTF.

The rearrangement uses TRBV4-1 and TRBJ1-1; TCRdb indicates TRBD1, and absent DNA this call remains unverified. Germline V lookup: CDR1 MGHRA, CDR2 YSYEKL. The CDR3 is 15 residues long. CDR3 loop: CASSQVQGGNTEAFF.

This chain connects TRBV28 to TRBJ1-2; TCRdb indicates TRBD1, and absent DNA this call remains unverified. Per germline, CDR1 MDHEN and CDR2 SYDVKM. This CDR3 has 12 residues. The chain's CDR3 is CASAGQVYGYTF.

J is TRBJ2-1 and V is TRBV5-1; the TCRdb call, TRBD2, lacks DNA for checking. The CDR3 covers 15 residues. Germline-derived CDR1 and CDR2 are SGHRS and YFSETQ. The CDR3 sequence: CASRSGTSGVDEQFF.

The genes are TRBV3-1 and TRBJ2-7; the TCRdb D gene call, TRBD1, has no DNA to confirm it. Per the germline V gene, CDR1 is LGHDT and CDR2 is YNNKEL (reference sequence). The CDR3 extends over 14 amino acids. The CDR3 reads CASRPQGASYEQYF.

The V call is TRBV6-5, the J call TRBJ2-7; TCRdb's D gene call, TRBD1, goes unchecked for lack of DNA. The CDR3 totals 17 residues. The germline CDR1 and CDR2 sequences are MNHEY and SVGAGI. CDR3 protein: CASSYAGQGRATGEQYF.

V is TRBV20-1 and J is TRBJ2-3. The CDR3 spans 12 residues. Germline assignment: CDR1 DFQATT and CDR2 SNEGSKA (reference sequence). The CDR3 protein is CSASGGTDTQYF.

The genes are TRBV2 and TRBJ1-2. The CDR3 loop spans 15 amino acids. Germline assignment: CDR1 SNHLY and CDR2 FYNNEI. The CDR3 region is CASSQLPSGSKGYTF.

The chain is built from TRBV3-1 and TRBJ2-1; TCRdb selects TRBD2, and the lack of DNA leaves this call unchecked. The CDR3 has 16 amino acids. Germline V CDR1 and CDR2: LGHDT, YNNKEL (reference sequence). CDR3 in amino acids: CASSQILAGVYNEQFF.

J is TRBJ1-5 and V is TRBV7-3. CDR1 is SGHTA, CDR2 FQGTGA, per germline. This CDR3 is built from 14 residues. CDR3 loop: CASSLTGWNQPQHF.

The chain has TRBV20-1 and TRBJ2-7; TCRdb's D call, TRBD1, is unchecked because there is no DNA. The CDR3 length is 14 residues. Germline CDR1 reads DFQATT; CDR2 reads SNEGSKA (reference sequence). CDR3 loop: CSAIGQGRIYEQYF.

The genes are TRBV5-4 and TRBJ2-5; TCRdb's assignment of TRBD1 cannot be checked, as there is no DNA. Germline assignment: CDR1 SGHNT and CDR2 YYREEE (reference sequence). CDR3 length: 13 residues. CDR3 sequence reads: CASSLGQMQTQYF.